Below, 3 T cell receptor beta chains from the same sample are listed, as sequenced in a study of T cell responses to AZD1222 COVID-19 vaccine. Profiling relied on immunoSEQ multiplex PCR, and the TCRdb table lists in-frame clones only, not all of them. The data contain 150,000 to 200,000 clones, roughly nine tenths of them singletons. The sample consisted of peripheral blood, taken on day 0 of AZD1222 vaccination. The receptors here all came from an adult in good health.

DNA for the CDR3: TGTGCCAGCAGCTTAGCGCGGGTGGACCCCACAGATACGCAGTATTTT. Amino acid sequence: CASSLARVDPTDTQYF. The chain is built from TRBV7-9 and TRBJ2-3; possible D gene TRBD2, 5 bases. The V and J ends lost 0 bases and 2 bases respectively, with 12 bases between them. Germline lookup yields CDR1 SEHNR and CDR2 FQNEAQ (reference sequence). The CDR3 covers 16 residues.

V is TRBV19 and J is TRBJ2-3; TRBD1 is a possible D gene (5 bases). V was trimmed by 1 base and J by 6 bases, leaving 17 bases between them. The CDR3 has 16 amino acids. The V gene's germline CDR1 is LNHDA and CDR2 SQIVND (reference sequence). The CDR3: CASSIAPAGWSDTQYF. CDR3 sequence (DNA): TGTGCCAGTAGTATAGCCCCCGCAGGGTGGTCGGATACGCAGTATTTT.

This rearrangement joins TRBV25-1 to TRBJ1-2; D unresolved. Trimming stripped 3 bases from V and 1 base from J, with 15 bases between. The CDR3 has 16 residues. CDR1 is MGHDK and CDR2 is SYGVNS in the germline V gene. This CDR3 is CASSEASNGGNYGYTF. CDR3 sequence (DNA): TGTGCCAGCAGTGAGGCGAGTAATGGCGGTAACTATGGCTACACCTTC.